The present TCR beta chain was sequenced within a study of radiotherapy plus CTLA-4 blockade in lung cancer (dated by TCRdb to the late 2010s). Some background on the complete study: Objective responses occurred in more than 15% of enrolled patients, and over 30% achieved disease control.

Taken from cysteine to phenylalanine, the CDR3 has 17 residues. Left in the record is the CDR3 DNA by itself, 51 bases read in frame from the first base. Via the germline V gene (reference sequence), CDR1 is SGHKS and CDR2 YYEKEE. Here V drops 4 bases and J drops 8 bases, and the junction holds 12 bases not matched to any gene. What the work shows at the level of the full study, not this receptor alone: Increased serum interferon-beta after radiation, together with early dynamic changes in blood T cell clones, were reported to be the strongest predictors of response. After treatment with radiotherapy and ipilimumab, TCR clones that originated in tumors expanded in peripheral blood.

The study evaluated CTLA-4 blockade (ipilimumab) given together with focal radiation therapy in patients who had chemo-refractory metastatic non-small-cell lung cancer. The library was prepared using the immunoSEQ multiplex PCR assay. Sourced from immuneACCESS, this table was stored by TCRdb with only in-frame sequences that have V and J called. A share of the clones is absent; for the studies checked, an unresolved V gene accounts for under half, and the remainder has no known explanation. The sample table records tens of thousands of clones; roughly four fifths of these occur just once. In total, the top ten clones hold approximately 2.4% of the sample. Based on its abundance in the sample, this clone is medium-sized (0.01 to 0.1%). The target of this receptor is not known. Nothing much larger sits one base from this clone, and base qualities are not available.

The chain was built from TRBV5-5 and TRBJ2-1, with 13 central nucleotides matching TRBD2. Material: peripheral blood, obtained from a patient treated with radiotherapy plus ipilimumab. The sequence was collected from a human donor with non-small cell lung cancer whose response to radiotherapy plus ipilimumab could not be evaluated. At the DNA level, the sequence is TGTGCCAGCAGCCGAGTAGGACTAGCGGGAGACCCCTATGAGCAGTTCTTC. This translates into CASSRVGLAGDPYEQFF.